The clone carrying this T cell receptor (beta chain) was recorded only once. The target antigen is unknown. A much more abundant neighbour one base away suggests this may be a read error. This sample was included in a study of regulatory T cells in long-lasting Graves disease. Turning to the study itself: Less than 3 months of antithyroid drugs had been taken by newly diagnosed Graves' patients. Findings and limits, study-wide: Clonotypes that were public and shared totalled approximately 3,000 in persistent patients versus 966 in new patients.

According to the study, TCR beta libraries were built with iRepertoire HTBI primers and CDR3-region Arm-PCR. How the authors handled the data: Identification of gene segments yielded 60 or so TRBV and some 14 TRBJ across samples. TCRdb fed the multiplex PCR reads into MiXCR, producing one record per CDR3 protein. In this record, the V and J calls reflect TCRdb's handling and not the investigators' own analysis. The table includes about 300,000 distinct CDR3 sequences, 18% detected once. Specified time point: newly diagnosed GD, antithyroid drugs for less than 3 months. Isolated PBMC RNA provided the starting material for the TCR library. EDTA tubes held Nine milliliters of peripheral blood from each patient. The germline V and J ends were trimmed by 5 bases and 4 bases, with 19 bases remaining between them. The CDR3 runs 15 residues. Per the germline V gene, CDR1 is DFQATT and CDR2 is SNEGSKA (reference sequence).

This clonotype was obtained from a female donor with Graves disease. The genes are TRBV20-1 and TRBJ2-3; D uncertain. Specimen: peripheral blood mononuclear cells (PBMCs), collected at new diagnosis, from a patient treated with antithyroid drugs. The CDR3, as DNA: TGCAGTGCTGACGACGGAAGTAGGGTCGCAGATACGCAGTATTTT. Protein: CSADDGSRVADTQYF.